Presented here are 8 T cell receptor beta chains from one specimen sequenced in a study of CD8 T cells in ankylosing spondylitis. TCRdb redid the calling of the 5' RACE reads with MiXCR, one entry per CDR3 protein. The data hold approximately 250,000 distinct CDR3 sequences, with approximately 10% observed a single time. What was sequenced was blood, either unsorted or a sorted T cell fraction (not recorded which). The receptors shown here come from a male donor with ankylosing spondylitis or in good health (not recorded which).

This clonotype was seen at least ten times. The chain is built from TRBV15 and TRBJ2-3, with a possible D match to TRBD1 (6 bases). The CDR3 extends over 15 amino acids. CDR1 LNHNV and CDR2 YYDKDF come from the germline V gene (reference sequence). Trimming removed 5 bases from V and 0 bases from J, with 12 bases in between. The CDR3 DNA sequence: TGTGCCACCAGCCTTCGGCAGGGGAGCACAGATACGCAGTATTTT. Its translation is CATSLRQGSTDTQYF.

The chain combines TRBV18 with TRBJ2-1, with 7 bases fitting TRBD2. V was clipped by 5 bases and J by 6 bases; unmatched bases: 13. The CDR3 length is 16 residues. Germline CDR1 and CDR2: KGHSH and LQKENI. CDR3 in DNA: TGTGCCAGCTCAGTACTAGCGACCCAAGGACCCAATGAGCAGTTCTTC. Translation: CASSVLATQGPNEQFF.

This clonotype was observed many times. The rearrangement joins TRBV5-1 to TRBJ2-7; perhaps TRBD1 as D (6 bases). V lost 4 bases and J 5 bases, leaving 19 bases between the germline ends. Germline V lookup: CDR1 SGHRS, CDR2 YFSETQ. The CDR3 is made up of 15 amino acids. The CDR3 DNA reads as TGCGCCAGCAGCCTCAAACAGGGTGTTAAGAACGAGCAGTACTTC. Translating it yields CASSLKQGVKNEQYF.

This clonotype was seen at least ten times. The rearrangement links TRBV20-1 to TRBJ1-1; D unresolved. There are 11 residues in the CDR3. V lost 6 bases, J lost 8 bases, and 13 bases lay in between. CDR1 and CDR2 (germline): DFQATT, SNEGSKA (reference sequence). The CDR3: CSADSSVEAFF. In DNA, the CDR3 is TGCAGTGCGGACTCCTCGGTGGAAGCTTTCTTT.

This clonotype was counted ten times or more. The CDR3 protein is CASSYSRSRDTQYF. CDR3 coding DNA: TGTGCCAGCAGTTACTCCCGTAGCCGAGATACGCAGTATTTT. The chain combines TRBV6-5 with TRBJ2-3; no firm D call. Germline-derived CDR1 and CDR2 are MNHEY and SVGAGI. V lost 0 bases, J lost 5 bases, and 9 bases lay in between. The CDR3 length is 14 residues.

Ten or more counts support this clonotype. V and J are TRBV28 and TRBJ2-2; D ambiguous. With 8 bases removed from V and 4 bases from J, the gap between germline ends came to 8 bases. The V gene's germline CDR1 is MDHEN and CDR2 SYDVKM. This CDR3 has 12 amino acids. The CDR3 DNA sequence: TGTGCCAGCTCCAGTACCACCGGGGAGCTGTTTTTT. This encodes CASSSTTGELFF.

This clonotype was counted at least ten times. This rearrangement joins TRBV29-1 to TRBJ1-1, with D possibly being TRBD1 (5 bases). This CDR3 is built from 12 residues. The V end was cut by 6 bases, the J end by 3 bases, with 11 bases between. CDR1 SQVTM and CDR2 ANQGSEA come from the germline V gene. The CDR3 spells CSVGDGYTEAFF. CDR3 DNA sequence: TGCAGCGTGGGGGACGGATACACTGAAGCTTTCTTT.

There are many counts of this clonotype. The gene calls are TRBV5-1 and TRBJ2-7, with 7 bases lining up with TRBD2. This CDR3 has 16 residues. CDR1 and CDR2 (germline): SGHRS, YFSETQ. Trimming took 0 bases from V and 2 from J; bases not matched to a gene: 8. The CDR3, as DNA: TGCGCCAGCAGCTTGGCTACTAGCGAAATCACCTACGAGCAGTACTTC. Encoded protein: CASSLATSEITYEQYF.